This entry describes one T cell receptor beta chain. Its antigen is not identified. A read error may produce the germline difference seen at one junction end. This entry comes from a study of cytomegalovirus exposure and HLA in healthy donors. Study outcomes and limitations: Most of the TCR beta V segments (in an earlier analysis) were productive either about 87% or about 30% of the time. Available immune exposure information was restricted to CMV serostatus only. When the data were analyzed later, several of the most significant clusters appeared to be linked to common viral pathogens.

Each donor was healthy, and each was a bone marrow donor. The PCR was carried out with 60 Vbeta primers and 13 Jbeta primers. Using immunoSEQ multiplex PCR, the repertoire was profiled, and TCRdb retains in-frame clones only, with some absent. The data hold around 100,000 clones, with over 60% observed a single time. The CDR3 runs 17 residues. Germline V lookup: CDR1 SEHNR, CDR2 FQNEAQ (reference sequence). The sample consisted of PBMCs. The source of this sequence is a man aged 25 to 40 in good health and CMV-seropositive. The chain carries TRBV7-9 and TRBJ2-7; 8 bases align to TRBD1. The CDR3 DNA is TGTTCCAGCAGCTTAGCGAGGGGTGGGGACAGGTCCTACGAGCAGTACTTC. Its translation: CSSSLARGGDRSYEQYF.